This paragraph reports one T cell receptor (beta chain). Looked up from germline, CDR1 is SGHAT and CDR2 is FQNNGV. V lost 0 bases to trimming and J lost 5 bases, with 12 bases between them. The CDR3 covers 15 residues. As originally analysed: Cell counts per sample came from amplifying reference gene primers. The data were produced by immunoSEQ multiplex PCR, yet TCRdb's version contains in-frame clones alone and is incomplete. V and J calls and clone size are those listed in that table; D and trimming were worked out from the DNA. The repertoire holds 80,000 to 95,000 clones, with about three quarters as singletons. These data originate in a study of blood T cell repertoires in COVID-19. The overall study: The analysed material was cDNA or gDNA that came from T cells, B-cell-depleted T cells, or PBMCs.

The sequencing input was peripheral blood. This TCR was recovered from a woman at least 80 years old with active or convalescent COVID-19. This sequence joins TRBV11-2 and TRBJ2-3, with D tentatively TRBD2 (5 bases). The CDR3 nucleotides are TGTGCCAGCAGCTTAGAATCGGGAACGGGAGATACGCAGTATTTT. It is translated as CASSLESGTGDTQYF.